A selection of T cell receptor beta chains follows, all from one sample in a study of blood T cell repertoires in COVID-19. Assay used: immunoSEQ multiplex PCR; TCRdb lists only in-frame clones, some missing. The table records 250,000 to 350,000 clones, over 70% of them present only once. Specimen: peripheral blood. The receptor source for this set is a woman in her forties or fifties with acute or convalescent COVID-19. Each CDR3 is given with its conserved first and last residue. A D gene is named only where the DNA matches it firmly. Expanded clones get a size class; other rows say once, few or many, or leave the size out.

j_gene: TRBJ2-3
d_gene: -
abundance: -
v_gene: TRBV10-1
CDR3aa: CASSVTFTSTDTQYF
CDR3nt: TGCGCCAGCAGTGTTACTTTCACTAGCACAGATACGCAGTATTTT

j_gene: TRBJ2-3
d_gene: -
abundance: -
v_gene: TRBV11-2
CDR3aa: CASSLVRANTQYF
CDR3nt: TGTGCCAGCAGCCTCGTCCGAGCCAACACGCAGTATTTT

j_gene: TRBJ2-5
d_gene: TRBD1
abundance: -
v_gene: TRBV9
CDR3aa: CASSPRTGMETQYF
CDR3nt: TGTGCCAGCAGCCCCAGGACAGGGATGGAGACCCAGTACTTC

j_gene: TRBJ1-1
d_gene: TRBD1
abundance: -
v_gene: TRBV6-5
CDR3aa: CASETGGEAFF
CDR3nt: TGTGCCTCCGAGACAGGGGGTGAAGCTTTCTTT

j_gene: TRBJ2-7
d_gene: TRBD1
abundance: -
v_gene: TRBV5-8
CDR3aa: CASSSAGTGVYEQYF
CDR3nt: TGTGCCAGCAGCTCAGCCGGGACAGGGGTTTACGAGCAGTACTTC

j_gene: TRBJ2-5
d_gene: TRBD1
abundance: -
v_gene: TRBV29-1
CDR3aa: CSSSDRVETQYF
CDR3nt: TGCAGCTCCTCAGACAGGGTAGAGACCCAGTACTTC

j_gene: TRBJ1-3
d_gene: -
abundance: -
v_gene: TRBV3-1/TRBV3-2
CDR3aa: CASSQGVTTGNTIYF
CDR3nt: TGTGCCAGCAGCCAAGGAGTCACTACTGGAAACACCATATATTTT

j_gene: TRBJ2-7
d_gene: -
abundance: -
v_gene: TRBV18
CDR3aa: CASSPGADNSYEQYF
CDR3nt: TGTGCCAGCTCACCGGGGGCGGACAACTCCTACGAGCAGTACTTC

j_gene: TRBJ2-1
d_gene: -
abundance: few
v_gene: TRBV5-1
CDR3aa: CASSTGGPNEQFF
CDR3nt: TGCGCCAGCAGCACGGGGGGCCCCAATGAGCAGTTCTTC

j_gene: TRBJ2-2
d_gene: -
abundance: -
v_gene: TRBV5-6
CDR3aa: CASSLDTGRAGELFF
CDR3nt: TGTGCCAGCAGCTTGGACACAGGGCGGGCCGGGGAGCTGTTTTTT

j_gene: TRBJ1-3
d_gene: -
abundance: -
v_gene: TRBV6-5
CDR3aa: CASSYFGGNTIYF
CDR3nt: TGTGCCAGCAGTTACTTCGGGGGAAACACCATATATTTT

j_gene: TRBJ1-2
d_gene: TRBD1
abundance: once
v_gene: TRBV19
CDR3aa: CASSIRQGPIGYTF
CDR3nt: TGTGCCAGTAGTATCCGACAGGGCCCCATTGGCTACACCTTC

j_gene: TRBJ2-1
d_gene: TRBD2
abundance: -
v_gene: TRBV2
CDR3aa: CASSEGGGSQYNEQFF
CDR3nt: TGTGCCAGCAGTGAAGGGGGCGGGAGCCAGTACAATGAGCAGTTCTTC

j_gene: TRBJ1-5
d_gene: TRBD1
abundance: -
v_gene: TRBV5-6
CDR3aa: CASSLAGQGANQPQHF
CDR3nt: TGTGCCAGCAGCTTGGCGGGGCAGGGGGCAAATCAGCCCCAGCATTTT

j_gene: TRBJ1-1
d_gene: -
abundance: -
v_gene: TRBV6-5
CDR3aa: CASIVPGNTEAFF
CDR3nt: TGTGCCAGCATCGTCCCAGGGAACACTGAAGCTTTCTTT

j_gene: TRBJ2-2
d_gene: -
abundance: -
v_gene: TRBV7-3
CDR3aa: CASSTGPTGELFF
CDR3nt: TGTGCCAGCAGCACAGGCCCAACCGGGGAGCTGTTTTTT

j_gene: TRBJ1-5
d_gene: TRBD1
abundance: -
v_gene: TRBV19
CDR3aa: CASSIGGQGGNQPQHF
CDR3nt: TGTGCCAGTAGTATAGGGGGACAGGGAGGGAATCAGCCCCAGCATTTT

j_gene: TRBJ1-1
d_gene: -
abundance: -
v_gene: TRBV3-1/TRBV3-2
CDR3aa: CASSLGTPNTEAFF
CDR3nt: TGTGCCAGCAGCCTCGGGACTCCGAACACTGAAGCTTTCTTT

j_gene: TRBJ2-1
d_gene: -
abundance: -
v_gene: TRBV11-2
CDR3aa: CASSGQRYEQFF
CDR3nt: TGTGCCAGCAGCGGCCAGCGGTATGAGCAGTTCTTC

j_gene: TRBJ2-3
d_gene: -
abundance: few
v_gene: TRBV7-2
CDR3aa: CASSLTYLANTQYF
CDR3nt: TGTGCCAGCAGCTTAACCTACCTAGCGAATACGCAGTATTTT

j_gene: TRBJ2-4
d_gene: -
abundance: -
v_gene: TRBV3-1/TRBV3-2
CDR3aa: CASSQDLDAKNIQYF
CDR3nt: TGTGCCAGCAGCCAAGATCTAGACGCCAAAAACATTCAGTACTTC

j_gene: TRBJ2-7
d_gene: -
abundance: -
v_gene: TRBV27
CDR3aa: CASSPYAGSSYEQYF
CDR3nt: TGTGCCAGCAGTCCCTATGCCGGGAGCTCCTACGAGCAGTACTTC

j_gene: TRBJ2-3
d_gene: -
abundance: -
v_gene: TRBV24-1
CDR3aa: CATAPGGSTDTQYF
CDR3nt: TGTGCCACCGCGCCAGGTGGGAGCACAGATACGCAGTATTTT

j_gene: TRBJ1-3
d_gene: -
abundance: -
v_gene: TRBV18
CDR3aa: CASSQGPASSGNTIYF
CDR3nt: TGTGCCAGCTCACAAGGTCCGGCTAGCTCTGGAAACACCATATATTTT

j_gene: TRBJ1-2
d_gene: -
abundance: -
v_gene: TRBV10-3
CDR3aa: CAISDPSGGYTF
CDR3nt: TGTGCCATCAGTGACCCCAGTGGCGGCTACACCTTC

j_gene: TRBJ1-1
d_gene: -
abundance: -
v_gene: TRBV18
CDR3aa: CASSQQKNTEAFF
CDR3nt: TGTGCCAGCTCACAACAAAAGAACACTGAAGCTTTCTTT

j_gene: TRBJ2-3
d_gene: TRBD2
abundance: few
v_gene: TRBV10-3
CDR3aa: CAISQSGGKADTQYF
CDR3nt: TGTGCCATCAGTCAAAGCGGGGGGAAGGCAGATACGCAGTATTTT

j_gene: TRBJ1-1
d_gene: -
abundance: -
v_gene: TRBV18
CDR3aa: CASSPTGTVNTEAFF
CDR3nt: TGTGCCAGCTCACCCACCGGGACTGTGAACACTGAAGCTTTCTTT

j_gene: TRBJ1-2
d_gene: TRBD1
abundance: few
v_gene: TRBV7-2
CDR3aa: CASSERQGLYGYTF
CDR3nt: TGTGCCAGCAGCGAACGACAGGGCCTCTATGGCTACACCTTC

j_gene: TRBJ1-1
d_gene: TRBD1
abundance: many
v_gene: TRBV29-1
CDR3aa: CSVVEGGIGEAFF
CDR3nt: TGCAGCGTTGTAGAAGGGGGCATCGGTGAAGCTTTCTTT

j_gene: TRBJ2-6
d_gene: -
abundance: -
v_gene: TRBV6-2/TRBV6-3
CDR3aa: CASSLPLGRGIAGANVLTF
CDR3nt: TGTGCCAGCAGTTTACCCCTAGGCAGGGGAATCGCTGGGGCCAACGTCCTGACTTTC

j_gene: TRBJ2-7
d_gene: -
abundance: -
v_gene: TRBV19
CDR3aa: CASSPVASSDEQYF
CDR3nt: TGTGCCAGTTCCCCAGTAGCCTCCTCCGACGAGCAGTACTTC

j_gene: TRBJ2-7
d_gene: TRBD2
abundance: few
v_gene: TRBV10-3
CDR3aa: CAISAGPGLADYEQYF
CDR3nt: TGTGCCATCAGTGCCGGTCCGGGACTAGCGGACTACGAGCAGTACTTC

j_gene: TRBJ2-7
d_gene: -
abundance: once
v_gene: TRBV5-6
CDR3aa: CASSYTNGGGLYEQYF
CDR3nt: TGTGCCAGCAGCTACACCAATGGGGGGGGGCTCTACGAGCAGTACTTC

j_gene: TRBJ2-1
d_gene: -
abundance: -
v_gene: TRBV6-6
CDR3aa: CATGGNRDNEQFF
CDR3nt: TGTGCCACAGGGGGGAACAGAGACAATGAGCAGTTCTTC

j_gene: TRBJ2-7
d_gene: TRBD2
abundance: -
v_gene: TRBV7-2
CDR3aa: CASSLVPGLAGEGYEQYF
CDR3nt: TGTGCCAGCAGCTTAGTGCCTGGCCTAGCGGGAGAAGGGTACGAGCAGTACTTC

j_gene: TRBJ2-7
d_gene: -
abundance: -
v_gene: TRBV25-1
CDR3aa: CASVGLLDYEQYF
CDR3nt: TGTGCCAGCGTAGGACTCCTAGACTACGAGCAGTACTTC

j_gene: TRBJ2-7
d_gene: -
abundance: few
v_gene: TRBV7-9
CDR3aa: CASSQAAHQGEQYF
CDR3nt: TGTGCCAGCAGCCAGGCAGCTCACCAAGGCGAGCAGTACTTC

j_gene: TRBJ1-6
d_gene: -
abundance: once
v_gene: TRBV7-9
CDR3aa: CASRREPINSPLHF
CDR3nt: TGTGCCAGCCGCCGGGAGCCTATTAATTCACCCCTCCACTTT

j_gene: TRBJ1-5
d_gene: -
abundance: -
v_gene: TRBV4-1
CDR3aa: CASSRAGNQPQHF
CDR3nt: TGCGCCAGCAGCCGGGCGGGAAATCAGCCCCAGCATTTT

j_gene: TRBJ1-1
d_gene: TRBD1
abundance: -
v_gene: TRBV11-3
CDR3aa: CASSLDRGSTEAFF
CDR3nt: TGTGCCAGCAGCTTGGACAGGGGGAGCACTGAAGCTTTCTTT

j_gene: TRBJ1-6
d_gene: -
abundance: -
v_gene: TRBV10-2
CDR3aa: CASSPDRLGSPLHF
CDR3nt: TGCGCCAGCAGTCCCGACAGGCTCGGTTCACCCCTCCACTTT

j_gene: TRBJ2-3
d_gene: -
abundance: -
v_gene: TRBV24-1
CDR3aa: CATSDLPPVDTQYF
CDR3nt: TGTGCCACCAGTGATTTGCCGCCGGTGGATACGCAGTATTTT

j_gene: TRBJ2-1
d_gene: TRBD2
abundance: once
v_gene: TRBV10-1
CDR3aa: CASSPHTSGGWNEQFF
CDR3nt: TGCGCCAGCAGTCCCCACACTAGCGGGGGATGGAATGAGCAGTTCTTC

j_gene: TRBJ2-1
d_gene: -
abundance: -
v_gene: TRBV25-1
CDR3aa: CASSDSIGDEQFF
CDR3nt: TGTGCCAGCAGTGATTCTATCGGTGATGAGCAGTTCTTC

j_gene: TRBJ1-6
d_gene: -
abundance: once
v_gene: TRBV5-1
CDR3aa: CASSLSGGVDNSPLHF
CDR3nt: TGCGCCAGCAGCCTCTCGGGAGGGGTCGATAATTCACCCCTCCACTTT

j_gene: TRBJ1-2
d_gene: -
abundance: -
v_gene: TRBV15
CDR3aa: CATSREPSINYGYTF
CDR3nt: TGTGCCACCAGCAGAGAGCCCTCTATAAACTATGGCTACACCTTC

j_gene: TRBJ2-2
d_gene: -
abundance: once
v_gene: TRBV2
CDR3aa: CASSGISGGLGKDTGELFF
CDR3nt: TGTGCCAGCAGTGGAATCTCCGGGGGGCTTGGTAAAGACACCGGGGAGCTGTTTTTT

j_gene: TRBJ1-1
d_gene: -
abundance: -
v_gene: TRBV6-5
CDR3aa: CASRGRTGNTEAFF
CDR3nt: TGTGCCAGCAGGGGCCGAACAGGGAACACTGAAGCTTTCTTT

j_gene: TRBJ1-3
d_gene: -
abundance: -
v_gene: TRBV18
CDR3aa: CASSPVDTSGNTIYF
CDR3nt: TGTGCCAGCTCACCCGTGGACACCTCTGGAAACACCATATATTTT

j_gene: TRBJ1-2
d_gene: -
abundance: -
v_gene: TRBV10-1
CDR3aa: CASSESAAVGYTF
CDR3nt: TGCGCCAGCAGTGAGTCGGCAGCGGTTGGCTACACCTTC

j_gene: TRBJ2-5
d_gene: TRBD2
abundance: -
v_gene: TRBV19
CDR3aa: CASSRGGFTRETQYF
CDR3nt: TGTGCCAGTAGTCGGGGGGGGTTCACGAGGGAGACCCAGTACTTC

j_gene: TRBJ1-3
d_gene: -
abundance: -
v_gene: TRBV28
CDR3aa: CASSLSEQGIFGGNTIYF
CDR3nt: TGTGCCAGCAGTTTATCGGAGCAGGGGATATTTGGTGGAAACACCATATATTTT

j_gene: TRBJ2-3
d_gene: TRBD2
abundance: -
v_gene: TRBV5-4
CDR3aa: CASSRTSETDTQYF
CDR3nt: TGTGCCAGCAGCCGGACTAGCGAGACTGATACGCAGTATTTT

j_gene: TRBJ2-1
d_gene: -
abundance: -
v_gene: TRBV7-3
CDR3aa: CASGRGLNNEQFF
CDR3nt: TGTGCCAGCGGTCGAGGACTTAACAATGAGCAGTTCTTC

j_gene: TRBJ1-5
d_gene: -
abundance: -
v_gene: TRBV28
CDR3aa: CASSSGGNNQPQHF
CDR3nt: TGTGCCAGCTCCTCCGGGGGTAACAATCAGCCCCAGCATTTT

j_gene: TRBJ2-5
d_gene: TRBD2
abundance: -
v_gene: TRBV5-1
CDR3aa: CASSLAGGGQETQYF
CDR3nt: TGCGCCAGCAGCTTGGCCGGGGGGGGCCAAGAGACCCAGTACTTC

j_gene: TRBJ2-1
d_gene: TRBD2
abundance: -
v_gene: TRBV11-2
CDR3aa: CASLRLAGGRYNEQFF
CDR3nt: TGTGCCTCCCTACGACTAGCGGGGGGCAGATACAATGAGCAGTTCTTC

j_gene: TRBJ2-6
d_gene: TRBD1
abundance: -
v_gene: TRBV7-9
CDR3aa: CASNRPGQLSGANVLTF
CDR3nt: TGTGCCAGCAACCGTCCGGGACAGCTTTCTGGGGCCAACGTCCTGACTTTC